This T cell receptor (beta chain) came from a study of cytotoxic CD8 clonotypes in ibrutinib-treated CLL. Study background: Among responders, some 25 were partial and 2 complete; after median roughly 72 months, roughly 14 stayed remitted and some twelve progressed.

Germline loops: CDR1 MNHNS, CDR2 SASEGT. This CDR3 region has 13 residues. V lost 6 bases and J 5 bases, leaving 13 bases between the germline ends. Sequencing used immunoSEQ multiplex PCR; TCRdb keeps in-frame clones, though not all of them. Among roughly 200,000 clones, approximately 70% were seen once, and the ten largest hold more than 4.5%. Findings and limits, study-wide: Sampling times differed between sustained-remission and progressing patients. Clonality correlated strongly with circulating CD8+ T cells and exceeded age-matched healthy donors at baseline. Public clonotypes, an uncommon group, contracted or remained stable on treatment.

On this clone itself: Antigen: not known.

This clonotype originated in a human donor with chronic lymphocytic leukemia. The gene calls are TRBV6-1 and TRBJ1-2; D is unclear. The sample consisted of PBMCs, taken after 12 months of ibrutinib treatment. The CDR3 sequence: CASRVEGAYGYTF. The CDR3 DNA reads as TGTGCCAGCAGGGTGGAGGGCGCGTATGGCTACACCTTC.